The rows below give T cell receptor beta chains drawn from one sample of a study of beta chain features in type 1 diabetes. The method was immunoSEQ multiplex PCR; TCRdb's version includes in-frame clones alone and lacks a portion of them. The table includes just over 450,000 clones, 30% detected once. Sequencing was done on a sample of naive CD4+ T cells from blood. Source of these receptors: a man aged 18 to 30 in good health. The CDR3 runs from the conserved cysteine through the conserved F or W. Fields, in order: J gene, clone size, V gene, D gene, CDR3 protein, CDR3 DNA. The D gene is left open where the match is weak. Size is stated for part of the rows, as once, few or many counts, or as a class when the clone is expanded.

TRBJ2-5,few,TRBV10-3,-,CAISVRFQETQYF,TGTGCCATCAGTGTGCGGTTCCAAGAGACCCAGTACTTC
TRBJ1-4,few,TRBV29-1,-,CSVRAGLQPEKLFF,TGCAGCGTTCGAGCCGGGCTCCAACCCGAAAAACTGTTTTTT
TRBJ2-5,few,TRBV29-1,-,CSAMRGSGEKETQYF,TGCAGCGCTATGAGGGGGTCAGGGGAAAAAGAGACCCAGTACTTC
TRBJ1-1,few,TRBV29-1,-,CSGRRGNTEAFF,TGCAGCGGCCGACGGGGGAACACTGAAGCTTTCTTT
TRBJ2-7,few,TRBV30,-,CAWRGGRDYEQYF,TGTGCCTGGAGGGGGGGCCGAGACTACGAGCAGTACTTC
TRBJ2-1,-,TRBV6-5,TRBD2,CASSGDRGRVNEQFF,TGTGCCAGTTCGGGAGATCGGGGGAGGGTCAATGAGCAGTTCTTC
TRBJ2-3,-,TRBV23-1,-,CASSQSGGVATDTQYF,TGCGCCAGCAGTCAATCCGGGGGTGTAGCGACAGATACGCAGTATTTT
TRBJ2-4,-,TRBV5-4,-,CASSATGVNIQYF,TGTGCCAGCAGCGCGACAGGTGTCAACATTCAGTACTTC
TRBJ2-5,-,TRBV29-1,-,CSVSKGEETQYF,TGCAGCGTTTCTAAGGGGGAAGAGACCCAGTACTTC
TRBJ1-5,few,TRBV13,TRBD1,CASSLNRGVGQPQHF,TGTGCCAGCAGCTTAAACAGGGGGGTAGGGCAGCCCCAGCATTTT
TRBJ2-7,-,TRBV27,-,CASPGDGPTEQYF,TGTGCCAGCCCCGGGGACGGCCCCACCGAGCAGTACTTC
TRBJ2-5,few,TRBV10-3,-,CAISERSKETQYF,TGTGCCATCAGTGAAAGGTCGAAAGAGACCCAGTACTTC
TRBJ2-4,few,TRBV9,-,CASSVDAGPNIQYF,TGTGCCAGCAGCGTAGATGCCGGACCAAACATTCAGTACTTC
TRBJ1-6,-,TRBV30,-,CAWKPINNSPLHF,TGTGCCTGGAAGCCGATAAATAATTCACCCCTCCACTTT
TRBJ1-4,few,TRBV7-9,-,CASSLAGGENEKLFF,TGTGCCAGCAGCTTAGCAGGAGGTGAAAATGAAAAACTGTTTTTT
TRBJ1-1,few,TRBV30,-,CAWVQAGEAFF,TGTGCCTGGGTGCAGGCAGGGGAAGCTTTCTTT
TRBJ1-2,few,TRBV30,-,CAWSRQYGYTF,TGTGCCTGGAGCCGACAGTATGGCTACACCTTC
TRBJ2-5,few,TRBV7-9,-,CASRKGRFARETQYF,TGTGCCAGCAGGAAGGGCAGGTTTGCTCGGGAGACCCAGTACTTC
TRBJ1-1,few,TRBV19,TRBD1,CASRAPGQGLAAFF,TGTGCCAGTAGGGCCCCGGGACAGGGCCTTGCAGCTTTCTTT
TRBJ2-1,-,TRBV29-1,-,CSHKLSSYNEQFF,TGCAGCCATAAACTGAGCTCCTACAATGAGCAGTTCTTC
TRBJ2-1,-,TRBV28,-,CASSLNYNEQFF,TGTGCCAGCAGTTTAAATTACAATGAGCAGTTCTTC
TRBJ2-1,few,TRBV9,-,CASSVDGSSDEQFF,TGTGCCAGCAGCGTAGACGGGAGTAGCGATGAGCAGTTCTTC
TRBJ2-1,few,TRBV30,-,CAWSRTSRSYNEQFF,TGTGCCTGGAGCCGAACTAGCCGCTCCTACAATGAGCAGTTCTTC
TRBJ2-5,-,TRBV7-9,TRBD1,CASSKDRGREETQYF,TGTGCCAGCAGTAAGGACAGGGGGCGCGAGGAGACCCAGTACTTC
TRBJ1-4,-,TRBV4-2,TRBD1,CASSQERDSHEKLFF,TGTGCCAGCAGCCAAGAAAGGGACAGTCATGAAAAACTGTTTTTT
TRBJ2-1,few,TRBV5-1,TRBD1,CASSFRDRAYNEQFF,TGCGCCAGCAGCTTCCGAGACAGGGCATACAATGAGCAGTTCTTC
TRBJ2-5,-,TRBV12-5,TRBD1,CASGSSTGAETQYF,TGTGCTAGTGGCTCCTCGACAGGGGCAGAGACCCAGTACTTC
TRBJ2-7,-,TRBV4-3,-,CASSQEWVSSYEQYF,TGCGCCAGCAGCCAAGAATGGGTCAGCTCCTACGAGCAGTACTTC